This TCR beta chain was retrieved from a study of blood T cell repertoires in COVID-19. Study-level information: PBMCs, B-cell-depleted T cells, or T cells were the source of the cDNA or gDNA that made up the material.

The junction had 7 bases not matched to a gene; V was cut back by 3 bases and J by 6 bases. The CDR3 sequence is 15 residues long. Germline assignment: CDR1 SGHKS and CDR2 YYEKEE (reference sequence). Measured with immunoSEQ multiplex PCR; TCRdb has only the in-frame clones, and not every one. The top ten hold around 2.7% of the sample, which has 250,000 to 350,000 clones, under 95% seen once. Donors were grouped by their self-reported clinical history. Sequencing was done on a sample of PBMCs or T cells enriched from blood (not recorded which). The receptor was derived from a man between 60 and 75 years old who had recovered from COVID-19. This chain links TRBV5-5 with TRBJ2-2; 8 bases fit TRBD1. CDR3 coding DNA: TGTGCCAGCAGCTCCGACAGGGGACCCTCCGGGGAGCTGTTTTTT. As protein: CASSSDRGPSGELFF.